This T cell receptor (beta chain) was observed in a study of blood T cell repertoires in COVID-19. Germline V gene lookup returns CDR1 SGHTA and CDR2 FQGTGA. The CDR3 contains 16 residues. Losses at the gene ends were 5 bases for V and 9 bases for J; bases not matched to a gene: 14. Either two negative PCRs, clearance, or symptom resolution qualified Cohort 3 donors as recovered. Assay: immunoSEQ multiplex PCR; the TCRdb copy retains only in-frame clones and omits some. The sample carries 150,000 to 170,000 clones, 80% to 90% recorded once. This sequence was found in a man aged 45-65 years who had recovered from COVID-19. Sequences were obtained from PBMCs or T cells enriched from blood (not recorded which). The rearrangement links TRBV7-3 to TRBJ2-1; 9 nucleotides align to TRBD2. CDR3 DNA sequence: TGTGCCAGCAGCCCTACCCGGGGACTAGCAACTAGTGAGCAGTTCTTC. This sequence encodes CASSPTRGLATSEQFF.